Following are 17 T cell receptor beta chains from one sample sequenced in a study of shared clonotypes between healthy human individuals. Terminally differentiated effector memory CD45RA+ cells were excluded by CCR7 positive selection of CD45RO-negative cells. Using immunoSEQ multiplex PCR, the repertoire was profiled, and TCRdb retains in-frame clones only, with some absent. This sample yields around 2,100,000 clones, of which roughly 95% are seen a single time; 1.2% belongs to the top ten. The sequencing input was naive CD8+ T cells sorted from blood. The source of these receptors is a man younger than 30 in good health.

The chain employs TRBV6-5 and TRBJ1-2; 9 bases align to TRBD1. Looked up from germline, CDR1 is MNHEY and CDR2 is SVGAGI. The CDR3 is 12 amino acids. V gave up 6 bases and J gave up 8 bases; unmatched junction bases: 4. The CDR3 loop reads CASSRQGDGYTF. The CDR3, as DNA: TGTGCCAGCAGCCGACAGGGGGACGGCTACACCTTC.

The rearrangement links TRBV10-2 to TRBJ2-3, with D uncertain. The V gene lost 4 bases and the J gene lost 3 bases, with 8 bases spanning the gap. This CDR3 has 13 amino acids. CDR1 WSHSY and CDR2 SAAADI come from the germline V gene. CDR3 sequence (DNA): TGCGCCAGCAGTGTCTTTGTAACAGATACGCAGTATTTT. This sequence encodes CASSVFVTDTQYF.

The chain has TRBV27 and TRBJ2-1, with D perhaps TRBD2 (6 bases). The V end lost 5 bases, the J end lost 2 bases, and 13 bases lay between the germline ends. The CDR3 contains 15 residues. In germline, CDR1 is MNHEY, CDR2 SMNVEV (reference sequence). CDR3 bases: TGTGCCAGCAGTGGGGACGGGGGACCCTACAATGAGCAGTTCTTC. Translated: CASSGDGGPYNEQFF.

The chain links TRBV19 to TRBJ2-7; the D is unclear. This CDR3 region has 12 residues. V was trimmed by 8 bases and J by 1 base, leaving 9 bases between them. CDR1 is LNHDA, CDR2 SQIVND, per germline (reference sequence). CDR3 loop: CASGWGSYEQYF. The DNA of the CDR3 is TGTGCCAGTGGGTGGGGATCCTACGAGCAGTACTTC.

In regard to this clone: Other nucleotide sequences from this sample produce the same CDR3. The chain has TRBV27 and TRBJ2-1, with 7 bases identical to TRBD2. Losses at the gene ends were 4 bases for V and 2 bases for J; bases not matched to a gene: 8. From germline, CDR1 is MNHEY and CDR2 SMNVEV (reference sequence). CDR3 size: 16 residues. CDR3 amino acids: CASSYSSGETYNEQFF. In DNA form, the CDR3 reads TGTGCCAGCAGTTACTCCAGCGGGGAAACCTACAATGAGCAGTTCTTC.

For this clone: In the same sample, other DNA sequences code for this CDR3. The chain joins TRBV27 to TRBJ2-1; 8 nucleotides align to TRBD1. Germline CDR1 is MNHEY and CDR2 is SMNVEV (reference sequence). The CDR3 runs to 14 residues. J lost 4 bases, V lost 2 bases, and 1 base had no gene match. CDR3 nucleotide sequence: TGTGCCAGCAGTTTAGGGACAGGATACAATGAGCAGTTCTTC. Its protein is CASSLGTGYNEQFF.

On this clone: This sample also contains other DNA sequences that code for the same CDR3. V and J are TRBV9 and TRBJ1-1, with D possibly matching TRBD1 (6 bases). Trimming took 5 bases from V and 1 from J, leaving 9 bases between them. CDR1 SGDLS and CDR2 YYNGEE come from the germline V gene. CDR3 length equals 13 residues. The CDR3 coding sequence is TGTGCCAGCAGTGAAGGGGGGAACACTGAAGCTTTCTTT. Protein product: CASSEGGNTEAFF.

Notes on this clone: Mismatch with germline at one junction end may stem from a read error. The chain uses TRBV7-8 and TRBJ2-1; 7 bases fit TRBD2. This CDR3 region has 14 residues. CDR1 and CDR2 (germline): SGHVS, FQNEAQ. The CDR3 reads CAGSTGGSYNEQFF. The CDR3 coding sequence is TGTGCCGGCAGCACGGGGGGCTCCTACAATGAGCAGTTCTTC.

A remark on this clone: In the same sample, other DNA sequences code for this CDR3. The chain carries TRBV4-1 and TRBJ2-7, with a possible D match to TRBD1 (6 bases). The CDR3 length is 15 residues. Germline CDR1 MGHRA, CDR2 YSYEKL. Trimming removed 1 base at V and 0 bases at J, with 10 bases between. The CDR3 coding sequence is TGCGCCAGCAGCCAAGCGACAGGTTCCTCCTACGAGCAGTACTTC. It yields the protein CASSQATGSSYEQYF.

J is TRBJ2-7 and V is TRBV4-1; TRBD1 aligns across 7 bases. V shed 4 bases and J 5 bases; nucleotides not matched to a gene: 5. CDR3 length equals 13 residues. CDR1 is MGHRA and CDR2 is YSYEKL in the germline V gene. The CDR3 nucleotides are TGCGCCAGCAGCCCGGGACAGCTACACGAGCAGTACTTC. It translates to CASSPGQLHEQYF.

This clone occurred once. The chain couples TRBV4-1 to TRBJ1-4; D is unclear. The germline gives CDR1 MGHRA, CDR2 YSYEKL. The CDR3 extends over 15 amino acids. Between the trimmed V and J ends, which lost 0 bases and 8 bases, there was a span of 13 bases. DNA of the CDR3: TGCGCCAGCAGCCAAGATCCCGGCAGCAGCGAAAAACTGTTTTTT. Its translation is CASSQDPGSSEKLFF.

The V call is TRBV27, the J call TRBJ2-7; D is unclear. CDR3 length equals 18 residues. Looked up from germline, CDR1 is MNHEY and CDR2 is SMNVEV (reference sequence). The V end lost 0 bases, the J end lost 0 bases, and 18 bases lay between the germline ends. The CDR3 spells CASSLSMPLPGSSYEQYF. In nucleotides, the CDR3 is TGTGCCAGCAGTTTATCGATGCCCTTACCGGGCAGCTCCTACGAGCAGTACTTC.

The gene calls are TRBV4-3 and TRBJ2-2; D remains unclear. Germline CDR1 reads LGHNA; CDR2 reads YSLEER. V was pared by 2 bases and J by 6 bases, with 16 bases between. The CDR3 consists of 16 residues. CDR3 in DNA: TGCGCCAGCAGCCAATTTTTGGGCGCGGCTTCCGGGGAGCTGTTTTTT. It is translated as CASSQFLGAASGELFF.

J is TRBJ2-1 and V is TRBV29-1; D gene uncertain. The germline V and J ends were trimmed by 4 bases and 0 bases, with 10 bases remaining between them. This CDR3 comprises 14 residues. Germline lookup yields CDR1 SQVTM and CDR2 ANQGSEA. DNA for the CDR3: TGCAGCGTTGGGGCTCAAAGCTCCTACAATGAGCAGTTCTTC. This codes for CSVGAQSSYNEQFF.

The chain recombines TRBV2 with TRBJ1-1, with D hard to call. The V gene's germline CDR1 is SNHLY and CDR2 FYNNEI. Trimming took off 7 bases at V and 0 bases at J, with 6 bases between the two ends. The CDR3 has 12 amino acids. The CDR3: CASIVMNTEAFF. The CDR3 DNA reads TGTGCCAGCATCGTGATGAACACTGAAGCTTTCTTT.

CDR3 bases: TGTGCCAGCAACCAAGGGGCAACTAATGAAAAACTGTTTTTT. Translation: CASNQGATNEKLFF. The gene calls are TRBV6-5 and TRBJ1-4, with D possibly matching TRBD1 (5 bases). Germline V gene sequence: CDR1 MNHEY, CDR2 SVGAGI. Trimming removed 7 bases from V and 0 bases from J, with 9 bases in between. The length of the CDR3 is 14 residues.

In its sample, this clone was seen a few times. The J gene is TRBJ2-7, the V gene TRBV5-1, with TRBD1 as a possible D gene (6 bases). The V end was cut by 0 bases, the J end by 2 bases, with 12 bases between. This CDR3 is built from 15 residues. Germline CDR1 reads SGHRS; CDR2 reads YFSETQ. The CDR3 spells CASSLAGAGTYEQYF. The CDR3 DNA sequence: TGCGCCAGCAGCTTGGCAGGGGCCGGAACCTACGAGCAGTACTTC.